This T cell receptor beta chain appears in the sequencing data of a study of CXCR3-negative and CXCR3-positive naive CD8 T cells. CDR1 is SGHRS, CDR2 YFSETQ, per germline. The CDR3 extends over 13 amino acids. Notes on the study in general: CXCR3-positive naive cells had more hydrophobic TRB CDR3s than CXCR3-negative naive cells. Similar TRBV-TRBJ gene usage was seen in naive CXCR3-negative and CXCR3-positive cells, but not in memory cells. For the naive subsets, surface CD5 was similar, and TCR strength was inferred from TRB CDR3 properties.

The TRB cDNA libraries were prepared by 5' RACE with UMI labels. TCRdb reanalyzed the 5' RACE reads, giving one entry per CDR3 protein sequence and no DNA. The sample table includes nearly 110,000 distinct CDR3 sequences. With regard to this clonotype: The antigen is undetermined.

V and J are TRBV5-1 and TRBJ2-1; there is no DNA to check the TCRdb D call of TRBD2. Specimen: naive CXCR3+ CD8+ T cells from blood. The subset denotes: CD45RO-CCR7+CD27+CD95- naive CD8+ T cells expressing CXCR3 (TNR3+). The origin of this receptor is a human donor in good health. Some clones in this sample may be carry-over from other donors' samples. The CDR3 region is CASTLARLGEQFF.